These T cell receptor beta chains were read from a single sample in a study of beta chain features in type 1 diabetes. The assay was immunoSEQ multiplex PCR, and TCRdb's table has in-frame clones only and misses some. The sample holds 620,000 or so clones, less than 20% seen once. Sequences were obtained from naive CD4+ T cells from blood. These receptors were collected from a man aged 18 to 30 in good health. CDR3s include the opening cysteine and the closing phenylalanine or tryptophan. D genes are given only for firm matches. Size is stated for part of the rows, as once, few or many counts, or as a class when the clone is expanded.

d_call	clone_size	v_call	j_call	cdr3_aa	cdr3_nt
TRBD1	NA	TRBV9	TRBJ1-6	CASSVQGANSPLHF	TGTGCCAGCAGCGTGCAGGGGGCAAATTCACCCCTCCACTTT
TRBD1	few	TRBV4-2	TRBJ1-6	CASSQDLDRANSPLHF	TGTGCCAGCAGCCAAGATCTGGACAGGGCTAATTCACCCCTCCACTTT
NA	NA	TRBV5-1	TRBJ1-2	CASSSGLSGYTF	TGCGCCAGCAGCTCGGGACTTTCCGGCTACACCTTC
TRBD1	NA	TRBV4-3	TRBJ1-2	CASSLAYGQGARGYTF	TGCGCCAGCAGCCTCGCATACGGACAGGGGGCTCGTGGCTACACCTTC
NA	NA	TRBV9	TRBJ1-2	CASSVDAEGYGYTF	TGTGCCAGCAGCGTTGACGCGGAGGGATATGGCTACACCTTC
NA	few	TRBV28	TRBJ2-3	CASSSGPGAQYF	TGTGCCAGCAGTTCCGGACCCGGGGCGCAGTATTTT
NA	NA	TRBV29-1	TRBJ1-2	CSAPMTRIGGYTF	TGCAGCGCTCCTATGACACGGATTGGAGGCTACACCTTC
TRBD2	few	TRBV13	TRBJ2-7	CASSPLGLAGSYEQYF	TGTGCCAGCAGCCCTCTGGGACTAGCGGGGTCCTACGAGCAGTACTTC
TRBD2	NA	TRBV4-3	TRBJ2-1	CASSSRTSGSSYNEQFF	TGCGCCAGCAGCTCACGGACTAGCGGGAGTTCCTACAATGAGCAGTTCTTC
NA	NA	TRBV29-1	TRBJ1-3	CSAERGNSGNTIYF	TGCAGCGCTGAACGCGGTAACTCTGGAAACACCATATATTTT
TRBD1	few	TRBV9	TRBJ2-7	CASSAKIQGDLNEQYF	TGTGCCAGCAGCGCGAAGATCCAGGGGGATCTCAACGAGCAGTACTTC
NA	NA	TRBV7-2	TRBJ2-5	CASSTGVAVQETQYF	TGTGCCAGCAGCACCGGCGTTGCGGTCCAAGAGACCCAGTACTTC
NA	NA	TRBV6-6	TRBJ2-1	CASSPYNEQFF	TGTGCCAGCAGCCCCTACAATGAGCAGTTCTTC
NA	few	TRBV7-9	TRBJ1-1	CASSLPRRRATEAFF	TGTGCCAGCAGCTTACCTAGACGGAGGGCGACTGAAGCTTTCTTT
NA	NA	TRBV7-2	TRBJ1-1	CASSLPQNTHTEAFF	TGTGCCAGCAGCTTACCGCAGAATACGCACACTGAAGCTTTCTTT
NA	few	TRBV11-2	TRBJ2-7	CASSRRARVEQYF	TGTGCCAGCAGCCGCCGGGCTAGGGTCGAGCAGTACTTC
NA	NA	TRBV10-3	TRBJ2-1	CAISPGITYNEQFF	TGTGCCATCAGTCCCGGGATAACCTACAATGAGCAGTTCTTC
NA	many	TRBV14	TRBJ2-6	CASRNGANVLTF	TGTGCCAGCAGAAATGGGGCCAACGTCCTGACTTTC
TRBD2	few	TRBV9	TRBJ2-3	CASSVEASGVADTQYF	TGTGCCAGCAGCGTAGAGGCTAGCGGGGTTGCAGATACGCAGTATTTT
NA	NA	TRBV7-3	TRBJ1-1	CASSFGGDPNTEAFF	TGTGCCAGCAGCTTCGGGGGCGACCCGAACACTGAAGCTTTCTTT
NA	few	TRBV9	TRBJ2-2	CASSVDPANTGELFF	TGTGCCAGCAGCGTAGACCCCGCGAACACCGGGGAGCTGTTTTTT
NA	NA	TRBV9	TRBJ2-7	CASSVFPGRTYEQYF	TGTGCCAGCAGCGTTTTCCCCGGGAGAACCTACGAGCAGTACTTC
TRBD1	NA	TRBV28	TRBJ1-2	CASSPSGQGNYGYTF	TGTGCCAGCAGTCCCTCGGGACAGGGGAACTATGGCTACACCTTC
TRBD2	few	TRBV7-9	TRBJ2-7	CASSFNRTSALKEREQYF	TGTGCCAGCAGCTTCAACCGGACTAGCGCCTTAAAGGAACGCGAGCAGTACTTC
TRBD2	NA	TRBV4-1	TRBJ2-1	CASSRPGLARTEQFF	TGCGCCAGCAGCCGGCCGGGACTAGCGAGGACTGAGCAGTTCTTC
TRBD1	few	TRBV2	TRBJ1-1	CASKADRAIGTEAFF	TGTGCCAGCAAGGCGGACAGGGCTATCGGCACTGAAGCTTTCTTT
NA	few	TRBV28	TRBJ1-2	CASSPRVYGYTF	TGTGCCAGCAGTCCCCGGGTCTATGGCTACACCTTC
NA	NA	TRBV28	TRBJ1-2	CASSLGRFNYGYTF	TGTGCCAGCAGTTTGGGTCGCTTTAACTATGGCTACACCTTC
TRBD1	NA	TRBV14	TRBJ1-2	CASSQGWTGNNYGYTF	TGTGCCAGCAGCCAAGGGTGGACAGGGAATAACTATGGCTACACCTTC
NA	NA	TRBV7-9	TRBJ2-3	CASSLVGADTQYF	TGTGCCAGCAGCTTAGTTGGGGCAGATACGCAGTATTTT
NA	NA	TRBV18	TRBJ2-5	CASSPRRGETQYF	TGTGCCAGCTCACCACGGCGGGGAGAGACCCAGTACTTC
TRBD1	NA	TRBV7-9	TRBJ2-7	CASSFGQGPTYEQYF	TGTGCCAGCAGCTTCGGACAGGGCCCGACCTACGAGCAGTACTTC
NA	NA	TRBV6-1	TRBJ2-3	CASSETAARTQYF	TGTGCCAGCAGTGAAACGGCTGCCCGTACGCAGTATTTT
TRBD1	NA	TRBV28	TRBJ2-6	CASRGTASGANVLTF	TGTGCCAGCAGGGGGACAGCTTCTGGGGCCAACGTCCTGACTTTC
NA	few	TRBV2	TRBJ1-3	CASSVLAAVGNTIYF	TGTGCCAGCAGTGTACTCGCGGCCGTTGGAAACACCATATATTTT
NA	NA	TRBV19	TRBJ2-1	CASSTARFQGEQFF	TGTGCCAGTAGTACGGCTAGGTTTCAAGGTGAGCAGTTCTTC
TRBD2	few	TRBV29-1	TRBJ2-1	CSVTSGGAVNEQFF	TGCAGCGTTACTAGCGGGGGGGCCGTCAATGAGCAGTTCTTC
NA	NA	TRBV23-1	TRBJ2-7	CASSRTGRHYEQYF	TGCGCCAGCAGTCGTACCGGCAGGCACTACGAGCAGTACTTC
TRBD1	NA	TRBV4-3	TRBJ2-7	CASRGEGQGSEQYF	TGCGCCAGCAGGGGAGAGGGACAGGGTTCCGAGCAGTACTTC
NA	many	TRBV23-1	TRBJ1-3	CATPYTIYF	TGCGCCACTCCCTACACCATATATTTT
TRBD2	NA	TRBV9	TRBJ2-1	CASSVGLAGGYNEQFF	TGTGCCAGCAGCGTCGGACTAGCGGGGGGGTACAATGAGCAGTTCTTC
NA	NA	TRBV2	TRBJ1-4	CASSSNRKTTNEKLFF	TGTGCCAGCAGCTCTAACCGAAAGACAACTAATGAAAAACTGTTTTTT
NA	few	TRBV7-2	TRBJ2-2	CASSLKREAGELFF	TGTGCCAGCAGCTTAAAGAGGGAAGCCGGGGAGCTGTTTTTT
NA	NA	TRBV29-1	TRBJ2-7	CSGAARLSYEQYF	TGCAGCGGTGCGGCCCGGCTCTCCTACGAGCAGTACTTC
TRBD1	few	TRBV7-2	TRBJ1-2	CASSPPGTAMFRAF	TGTGCCAGCAGCCCTCCAGGGACAGCGATGTTTAGGGCCTTC
NA	few	TRBV12-5	TRBJ1-1	CASGLTRGEAFF	TGTGCTAGTGGTTTGACCAGGGGCGAAGCTTTCTTT
TRBD2	few	TRBV6-5	TRBJ2-3	CASSPGTSGKTQYF	TGTGCCAGCAGTCCCGGGACTAGCGGCAAGACGCAGTATTTT
NA	NA	TRBV5-1	TRBJ2-7	CASSLDRFSYEQYF	TGCGCCAGCAGCCTTGACAGATTCTCCTACGAGCAGTACTTC
NA	few	TRBV2	TRBJ1-1	CASRKQGGNTEAFF	TGTGCCAGCAGGAAACAGGGAGGGAACACTGAAGCTTTCTTT
NA	NA	TRBV7-9	TRBJ1-1	CASSLILLGAFF	TGTGCCAGCAGCTTAATTCTGCTTGGGGCTTTCTTT
NA	NA	TRBV7-9	TRBJ2-7	CASSLDGNGCEQYF	TGTGCCAGCAGCTTAGATGGAAACGGCTGCGAGCAGTACTTC
TRBD2	NA	TRBV5-1	TRBJ2-1	CASSLDLSGRYNEQFF	TGCGCCAGCAGCTTGGATCTTAGCGGGAGATACAATGAGCAGTTCTTC
NA	few	TRBV2	TRBJ2-7	CASSGWVEGNSYEQYF	TGTGCCAGCTCCGGATGGGTAGAGGGGAACTCCTACGAGCAGTACTTC